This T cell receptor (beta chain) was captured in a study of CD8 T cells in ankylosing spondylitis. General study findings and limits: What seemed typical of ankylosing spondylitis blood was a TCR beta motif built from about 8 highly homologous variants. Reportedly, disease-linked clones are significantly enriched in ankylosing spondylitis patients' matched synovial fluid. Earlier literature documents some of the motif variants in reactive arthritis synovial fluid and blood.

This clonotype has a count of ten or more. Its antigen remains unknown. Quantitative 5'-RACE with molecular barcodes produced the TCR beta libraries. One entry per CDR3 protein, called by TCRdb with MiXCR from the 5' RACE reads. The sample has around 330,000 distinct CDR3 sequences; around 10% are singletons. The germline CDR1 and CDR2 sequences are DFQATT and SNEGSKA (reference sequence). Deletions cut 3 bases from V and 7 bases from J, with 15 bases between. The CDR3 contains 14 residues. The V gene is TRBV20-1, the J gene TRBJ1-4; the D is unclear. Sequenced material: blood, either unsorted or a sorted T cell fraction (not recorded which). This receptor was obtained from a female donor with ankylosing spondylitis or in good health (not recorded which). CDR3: CSASFGRGFEKLFF. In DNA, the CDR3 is TGCAGTGCTAGTTTCGGGCGGGGTTTTGAAAAACTGTTTTTT.